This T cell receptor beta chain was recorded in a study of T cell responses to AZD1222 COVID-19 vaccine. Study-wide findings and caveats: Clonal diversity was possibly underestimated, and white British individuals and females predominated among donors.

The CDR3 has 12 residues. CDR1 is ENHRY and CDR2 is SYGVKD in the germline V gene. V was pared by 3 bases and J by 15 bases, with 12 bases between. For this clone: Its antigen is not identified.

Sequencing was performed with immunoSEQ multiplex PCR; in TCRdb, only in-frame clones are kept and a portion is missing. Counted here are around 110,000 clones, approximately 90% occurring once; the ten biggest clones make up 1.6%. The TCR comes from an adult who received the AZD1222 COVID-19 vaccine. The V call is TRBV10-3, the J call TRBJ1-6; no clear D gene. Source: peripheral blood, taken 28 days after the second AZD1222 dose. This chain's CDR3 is CAISDPSRSLHF. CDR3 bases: TGTGCCATCAGTGATCCGTCGAGGAGCCTCCACTTT.